This entry features one T cell receptor (beta chain) sequence. Per germline, CDR1 SNHLY and CDR2 FYNNEI. The CDR3 runs to 13 residues. The V end was cut by 6 bases, the J end by 0 bases, with 8 bases between. This sample is drawn from a study of control samples from healthy donors and cancer patients. The protocol was immunoSEQ multiplex PCR, while the TCRdb copy is restricted to in-frame clones and leaves out a portion. The data show about 120,000 clones, approximately 91% seen once. The chain combines TRBV2 with TRBJ1-1, with unresolved D. Sequenced: blood. The source of this sequence is a woman aged 18-30 years in good health. The DNA of the CDR3 is TGTGCCAGCAGGGCAGCCATGAACACTGAAGCTTTCTTT. It is translated as CASRAAMNTEAFF.